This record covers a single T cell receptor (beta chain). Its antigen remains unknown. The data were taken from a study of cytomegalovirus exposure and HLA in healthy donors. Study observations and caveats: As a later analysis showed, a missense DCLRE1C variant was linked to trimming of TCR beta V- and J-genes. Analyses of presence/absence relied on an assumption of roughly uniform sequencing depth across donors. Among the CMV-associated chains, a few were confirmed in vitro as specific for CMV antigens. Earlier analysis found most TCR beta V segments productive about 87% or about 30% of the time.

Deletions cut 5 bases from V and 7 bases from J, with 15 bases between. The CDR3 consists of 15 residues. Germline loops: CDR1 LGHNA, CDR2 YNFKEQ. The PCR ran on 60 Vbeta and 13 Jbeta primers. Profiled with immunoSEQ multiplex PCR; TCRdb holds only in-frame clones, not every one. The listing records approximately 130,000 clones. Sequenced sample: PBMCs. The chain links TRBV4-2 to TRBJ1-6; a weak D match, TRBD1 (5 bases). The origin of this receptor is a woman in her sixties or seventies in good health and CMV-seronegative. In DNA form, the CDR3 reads TGTGCCAGCAGCAGCCAAACGGGGGAAAATTCACCCCTCCACTTT. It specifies CASSSQTGENSPLHF.